These 20 T cell receptor beta chains originate from one sample sequenced in a study of T cells after yellow fever vaccination. TCRdb re-analysed the 5' RACE reads in MiXCR, keeping a single row per CDR3 protein. Here the sample spans roughly 160,000 distinct CDR3 sequences, almost 7% being singletons. Sequenced material: CD4+ T cells sorted from PBMCs, taken less than 6 days after the first yellow fever vaccination. These receptors all come from a man aged 18 to 29 who received the YFV17D yellow fever vaccine.

This clonotype was found many times. This chain links TRBV3-1 with TRBJ2-3; 11 bases are shared with TRBD2. V was pared by 4 bases and J by 0 bases, with 3 bases of the junction left unmatched. In germline, CDR1 is LGHDT, CDR2 YNNKEL (reference sequence). This CDR3 spans 16 amino acids. The CDR3 reads CASSPRTSGSTDTQYF. CDR3 DNA: TGTGCCAGCAGCCCAAGGACTAGCGGGAGCACAGATACGCAGTATTTT.

This clonotype was observed a handful of times. V usage is TRBV7-3 and J usage is TRBJ2-1; TRBD2 agrees at 12 bases. The CDR3 length is 20 residues. V shed 5 bases and J 3 bases; nucleotides not matched to a gene: 17. Germline lookup yields CDR1 SGHTA and CDR2 FQGTGA. CDR3 residues: CASSLRSSGGVSGSYNEQFF. DNA for the CDR3: TGTGCCAGCAGCCTAAGGTCTAGCGGGGGGGTAAGCGGTAGCTACAATGAGCAGTTCTTC.

This clonotype was recorded many times. The chain couples TRBV27 to TRBJ1-6; D unclear. CDR3 size: 14 residues. Germline V gene lookup returns CDR1 MNHEY and CDR2 SMNVEV (reference sequence). V lost 4 bases and J lost 10, with 14 bases in between. The DNA for the CDR3 is TGTGCCAGCAGTTATCGGGGTATTGTCTCACCCCTCCACTTT. Its protein is CASSYRGIVSPLHF.

This clonotype was counted many times. The chain links TRBV2 to TRBJ2-3; D not resolved. The CDR3 is 13 residues long. In germline, CDR1 is SNHLY, CDR2 FYNNEI. V lost 5 bases, J lost 9 bases, and 15 bases lay in between. The CDR3 loop reads CASSPLGRQTQYF. CDR3 nucleotide sequence: TGTGCCAGCAGTCCGCTGGGTCGGCAGACGCAGTATTTT.

Many counts were recorded for this clonotype. The CDR3 is CASSSTGGSYNEQFF. The DNA for the CDR3 is TGTGCCAGCAGTTCCACAGGGGGCTCCTACAATGAGCAGTTCTTC. This rearrangement joins TRBV6-5 to TRBJ2-1, with TRBD1 matching over 8 bases. The J segment lost 0 bases and the V segment lost 4 bases, leaving 2 bases of the junction unmatched. CDR1 is MNHEY and CDR2 is SVGAGI in the germline V gene. The CDR3 contains 15 residues.

The table lists this clonotype with many counts. The V call is TRBV14, the J call TRBJ2-5, with 7 positions matching TRBD1. Germline CDR1 reads SGHDN; CDR2 reads FVKESK. J lost 5 bases, V lost 0 bases, and 6 bases had no gene match. The CDR3 runs 15 residues. CDR3 sequence (DNA): TGTGCCAGCAGCCAAGAAGCGACAGGGCTGGAGACCCAGTACTTC. Translating gives CASSQEATGLETQYF.

This clonotype occurred many times. The chain recombines TRBV7-9 with TRBJ1-2; a possible D gene is TRBD1 (5 bases). Germline V gives CDR1 SEHNR, CDR2 FQNEAQ (reference sequence). The CDR3 has 13 residues. V was trimmed by 5 bases and J by 6 bases, leaving 13 bases between them. The CDR3 bases are TGTGCCAGCAGCACTTTTCCGGGGCATGGCTACACCTTC. Protein sequence: CASSTFPGHGYTF.

V is TRBV6-1 and J is TRBJ1-1; no clear D gene. There are 14 residues in the CDR3. Deletions cut 3 bases from V and 6 bases from J, with 14 bases between. Per germline, CDR1 MNHNS and CDR2 SASEGT. CDR3 sequence reads: CASSEGPPRPEAFF. As DNA, the CDR3 is TGTGCCAGCAGTGAGGGCCCCCCACGGCCTGAAGCTTTCTTT.

The sample holds many counts of this clonotype. The chain links TRBV20-1 to TRBJ2-7; 12 bases match TRBD1. V was clipped by 5 bases and J by 5 bases; unmatched bases: 4. The germline CDR1 and CDR2 sequences are DFQATT and SNEGSKA (reference sequence). This CDR3 spans 13 amino acids. CDR3 in amino acids: CSAVGTGGDEQYV. The CDR3 nucleotides read TGCAGTGCTGTCGGGACAGGGGGCGACGAGCAGTACGTC.

The V call is TRBV5-5, the J call TRBJ1-1; 9 nucleotides align to TRBD1. The CDR3 runs 15 residues. The J segment lost 1 base and the V segment lost 3 bases, leaving 4 bases of the junction unmatched. Germline CDR1 and CDR2: SGHKS and YYEKEE (reference sequence). The CDR3 here is CASSSPGQGNTEAFF. CDR3 sequence (DNA): TGTGCCAGCAGCTCTCCGGGACAGGGGAACACTGAAGCTTTCTTT. Full variable domain (outside the CDR3, taken from reference TRBV5-5 and TRBJ1-1): DAGVTQSPTHLIKTRGQQVTLRCSPISGHKSVSWYQQVLGQGPQFIFQYYEKEERGRGNFPDRFSARQFPNYSSELNVNALLLGDSALYLCASSSPGQGNTEAFFGQGTRLTVV.

In this sample, this clonotype turned up many times. Compared with germline, one end of the junction differs, possibly owing to a read error. V and J are TRBV11-2 and TRBJ1-2; D ambiguous. This CDR3 has 12 residues. Germline CDR1 and CDR2: SGHAT and FQNNGV. CDR3 residues: CASSLDQYGYTF. The CDR3 DNA reads as TGTGCCAGCAGTTTAGATCAGTATGGCTACACCTTC.

This clonotype was picked up a small number of times. The V and J genes are TRBV20-1 and TRBJ2-1, with 8 bases fitting TRBD2. This CDR3 spans 15 amino acids. Losses at the gene ends were 2 bases for V and 8 bases for J; bases not matched to a gene: 11. CDR1 DFQATT and CDR2 SNEGSKA come from the germline V gene (reference sequence). CDR3 amino acids: CSARKTGTRVDEQFF. In DNA, the CDR3 is TGCAGTGCTAGAAAGACGGGGACTAGGGTCGATGAGCAGTTCTTC.

This clonotype appeared many times. V is TRBV7-2 and J is TRBJ2-7; D is uncertain. The CDR3 covers 14 residues. V was pared by 4 bases and J by 1 base, with 11 bases between. Per germline, CDR1 SGHTA and CDR2 FQGNSA. The CDR3 nucleotides read TGTGCCAGCAGCTCCCTAGACACATCCTACGAGCAGTACGTC. Encoded protein: CASSSLDTSYEQYV.

This clonotype was seen a handful of times. The chain uses TRBV4-3 and TRBJ2-5; D not certain. Trimming shortened V by 0 bases and J by 2 bases, and 13 bases separated the two germline ends. Germline CDR1 and CDR2: LGHNA and YSLEER. The CDR3 loop spans 16 amino acids. CDR3 residues: CASSQDQMRLQETQYF. The CDR3 DNA is TGCGCCAGCAGCCAAGACCAGATGAGACTTCAAGAGACCCAGTACTTC.

This clonotype came up a few times. The rearrangement links TRBV19 to TRBJ2-7; D could derive from TRBD1 or TRBD2 (5 bases each). Per the germline V gene, CDR1 is LNHDA and CDR2 is SQIVND (reference sequence). Trimming left V 10 bases short and J 3 bases short, with 10 bases between. The CDR3 consists of 11 residues. The CDR3, as DNA: TGTGCCACCGGGGACCTCTACGAGCAGTACTTC. As protein: CATGDLYEQYF. Together with reference TRBV19 and TRBJ2-7, the CDR3 gives the full variable domain: DGGITQSPKYLFRKEGQNVTLSCEQNLNHDAMYWYRQDPGQGLRLIYYSQIVNDFQKGDIAEGYSVSREKKESFPLTVTSAQKNPTAFYLCATGDLYEQYFGPGTRLTVT.

This clonotype was counted only a few times. V usage is TRBV7-2 and J usage is TRBJ1-4; D possibly corresponds to TRBD1 (6 bases). CDR1 and CDR2 (germline): SGHTA, FQGNSA. The CDR3 consists of 15 residues. Trimming took 5 bases from V and 3 from J, leaving 13 bases between them. CDR3 nucleotides: TGTGCCAGCAGCGGACAGACGGGACCTAATGAAAAACTGTTTTTT. Translation gives CASSGQTGPNEKLFF.

The table lists this clonotype with many counts. The rearrangement links TRBV7-2 to TRBJ2-3; D is possibly TRBD2 (5 bases). V was pared by 5 bases and J by 6 bases, with 12 bases between. Germline CDR1 reads SGHTA; CDR2 reads FQGNSA. This CDR3 has 13 amino acids. For the CDR3, the DNA is TGTGCCAGCAGCGGCGGTCCGGGGGATACGCAGTATTTT. As protein: CASSGGPGDTQYF.

This clonotype was counted a single time. A much larger clonotype is one base distant, so this may be a read error. The V and J genes are TRBV7-2 and TRBJ1-2; a weak D match, TRBD1 (5 bases). V was shortened by 2 bases and J by 8 bases, with 15 bases between the two germline ends. The CDR3 is 14 amino acids. Germline V gives CDR1 SGHTA, CDR2 FQGNSA. The chain's CDR3 is CASSLSEFRAGYTF. The CDR3 nucleotides read TGTGCCAGCAGCTTAAGCGAGTTCAGGGCCGGCTACACCTTC.

This clonotype was counted ten times or more. The rearrangement uses TRBV7-9 and TRBJ1-1; tentative D call: TRBD1 (5 bases). Germline assignment: CDR1 SEHNR and CDR2 FQNEAQ (reference sequence). Trimming stripped 5 bases from V and 0 bases from J, with 10 bases between. This CDR3 has 14 amino acids. CDR3 in amino acids: CASSQQALNTEAFF. The CDR3 nucleotides are TGTGCCAGCAGCCAACAGGCCCTGAACACTGAAGCTTTCTTT.

In its sample, this clonotype was seen many times. The rearrangement uses TRBV7-9 and TRBJ1-4, with D tentatively TRBD1 (6 bases). Per the germline V gene, CDR1 is SEHNR and CDR2 is FQNEAQ (reference sequence). V was trimmed by 5 bases and J by 5 bases, leaving 15 bases between them. The CDR3 is 15 residues long. The CDR3 coding sequence is TGTGCCAGCAGCCTCAACACAGGGCAGAATGAAAAACTGTTTTTT. Its protein is CASSLNTGQNEKLFF.